This T cell receptor (beta chain) was found in a study of T cell repertoires in cytomegalovirus infection (dated by TCRdb to between 2018 and 2020). Background for the entire study: Donor HLA type was relevant to the analysis, as public TCR beta signatures indicated carriage of CMV infection together with the matching HLA type.

The full study reports these points: In the ex vivo response, HLA-C-restricted CMV-specific TCR beta clonotypes were dominant, and in two of eight donors the single most frequent clonotype came from this HLA-C-restricted group. In both this cohort and an independent roughly 330-donor cohort, the cumulative frequency of public TCR beta family members distinguished carriers of CMV infection plus the relevant HLA type.

TCRdb lists the instrument as Illumina HiSeq 1500. TCRdb trimmed the raw reads at Q25, called clones with MiXCR and kept productive beta chains. Entries that share a CDR3 protein sequence are merged under the most common genes and DNA. Across this sample there are some 230,000 distinct CDR3 sequences, with approximately 22% seen only once. Of the sample, approximately 18% is held by the ten largest clones. This clonotype was found a few times. No cognate antigen has been identified for it. One base away there is no much larger clone; base qualities are not given. Trimming removed 5 bases from V and 7 bases from J; the gene matches leave 10 bases unexplained. The CDR3 goes from the cysteine to the phenylalanine over 16 residues. Only the CDR3 region is kept as DNA, spanning 48 bases read in frame from base 1. CDR1 SEHNR and CDR2 FQNEAQ are derived from the germline V gene (reference sequence).

This chain joins TRBV7-9 to TRBJ2-2, with 10 bases matching TRBD2. The origin of this receptor is a human donor in good health (CMV status not recorded). Some clones in this sample may be carry-over from other donors' samples. Material: CD8+ T cells from PBMCs. The CDR3 amino acid sequence is: CASSPAQRGGVGELFF. The sequenced DNA is TGTGCCAGCAGCCCAGCGCAGCGGGGGGGAGTCGGGGAGCTGTTTTTT.